One T cell receptor (beta chain) is described in this entry. This record comes from a study of T cells in tuberculosis. Study information: A South African cohort included IGRA-negative adolescents, latently infected IGRA-positive adolescents and adults with active tuberculosis.

Germline CDR1 SQVTM, CDR2 ANQGSEA. Trimming took 5 bases from V and 5 from J, leaving 13 bases between them. This CDR3 contains 12 residues. Adolescents were screened for latent TB by skin test and IGRA. Each donor contributed around 100,000 T cells on average, unsorted. Generated by immunoSEQ multiplex PCR, the TCRdb table keeps only in-frame clones and is missing some. The sample carries 30,000 to 40,000 clones, approximately 97% recorded once. The sequencing input was PBMCs. The V call is TRBV29-1, the J call TRBJ2-7, with D hard to call. The sequence was obtained from a donor between 10 and 35 years old with latent tuberculosis or without tuberculosis infection. CDR3: CSVSSGRDEQYF. Written as DNA, the CDR3 is TGCAGCGTTTCAAGTGGCCGGGACGAGCAGTACTTC.